This is a list of T cell receptor beta chains from one sample in a study of radiotherapy plus CTLA-4 blockade in lung cancer. The table came from immunoSEQ multiplex PCR; TCRdb's copy has only in-frame clones and leaves some out. The sample consists of over 30,000 clones, more than 70% of them appearing once. Sequenced here: peripheral blood, sampled from a patient treated with radiotherapy plus ipilimumab. The source of these receptors is a human donor with non-small cell lung cancer that progressed on radiotherapy plus ipilimumab. The CDR3 runs from the conserved cysteine through the conserved F or W. Each record gives: J gene, clone size, V gene, D gene, CDR3 DNA, CDR3 protein. The D gene is left open where the match is weak. Size values are once, few and many counts, or a class for expanded clones, and some rows have none.

TRBJ2-2	-	TRBV5-1	TRBD2	TGCGCCAGCAGCTTTCGACTAGCCCCGAACACCGGGGAGCTGTTTTTT	CASSFRLAPNTGELFF
TRBJ2-3	-	TRBV7-9	TRBD2	TGTGCCAGCAGCTCCATCGAGACTAGCGGGGCCACAGATACGCAGTATTTT	CASSSIETSGATDTQYF
TRBJ1-5	-	TRBV18	-	TGTGCCAGCTCACCCGGGATCAATAGCAATCAGCCCCAGCATTTT	CASSPGINSNQPQHF
TRBJ2-2	few	TRBV7-9	-	TGTGCCAGCAGCTTAGGGGCTAAAGCCGGGGAGCTGTTTTTT	CASSLGAKAGELFF
TRBJ1-5	-	TRBV19	-	TGTGCCAGTAGTATATCGGGGAGTCACAATAGCAATCAGCCCCAGCATTTT	CASSISGSHNSNQPQHF
TRBJ2-7	-	TRBV19	-	TGTGCCAGTAGTAAACATCCGGGACTCCAAACTTACTACGAGCAGTACTTC	CASSKHPGLQTYYEQYF
TRBJ2-1	few	TRBV11-2	TRBD2	TGTGCCAGCAGCCCGCGACTAGCGGGCGTATACAATGAGCAGTTCTTC	CASSPRLAGVYNEQFF
TRBJ2-7	-	TRBV5-8	-	TGTGCCAGCCCCTACAGGTGGAATAAGATCTCCTACGAGCAGTACTTC	CASPYRWNKISYEQYF
TRBJ1-2	-	TRBV7-2	TRBD1	TGTGCCAGCAGCTTCGACAGGGATGGCTATGGCTACACCTTC	CASSFDRDGYGYTF
TRBJ2-1	-	TRBV18	TRBD2	TGTGCCAGCTCCCCGACCGGGACTAGCGGGGGGTTTTCCCACAATGAGCAGTTCTTC	CASSPTGTSGGFSHNEQFF
TRBJ2-2	-	TRBV18	-	TGTGCCAGCTCACCACTGGTCCGGGGGGCTAACACCGGGGAGCTGTTTTTT	CASSPLVRGANTGELFF
TRBJ1-2	-	TRBV19	-	TGTGCCAGTAGATATCAGGGTACTAACTATGGCTACACCTTC	CASRYQGTNYGYTF
TRBJ1-3	-	TRBV12-5	-	TGTGCTAGTGGTTTGGTACTCGGCAGGACTATAGACACCATATATTTT	CASGLVLGRTIDTIYF
TRBJ2-1	once	TRBV7-9	-	TGTGCCAGCAGCTTGGGCGCGAGCAATGAGCAGTTCTTC	CASSLGASNEQFF
TRBJ2-1	-	TRBV11-2	-	TGTGCCAGCAGCCCCGGCGACTCTTCCTTCTACAATGAGCAGTTCTTC	CASSPGDSSFYNEQFF
TRBJ2-1	few	TRBV2	TRBD2	TGTGCCAGCAGTGTCCTAGCGGGGGGGATGAATGAGCAGTTCTTC	CASSVLAGGMNEQFF
TRBJ2-5	-	TRBV5-6	TRBD1	TGTGCCAGCAGCTGGGGACAGGGGGTATCCGAGACCCAGTACTTC	CASSWGQGVSETQYF
TRBJ1-1	-	TRBV18	-	TGTGCCAGCTCCCTGGACAGGAACACTGAAGCTTTCTTT	CASSLDRNTEAFF
TRBJ2-3	-	TRBV11-2	-	TGTGCCAGCAGTTTGGGGGCACCTCGCACAGATACGCAGTATTTT	CASSLGAPRTDTQYF
TRBJ2-5	-	TRBV19	TRBD1	TGTGCCACTACACCCCTCGGACAGGGCCCAGAGACCCAGTACTTC	CATTPLGQGPETQYF
TRBJ1-1	-	TRBV5-1	-	TGCGCCAGCAGCTTGGGCGGGGCTCCCCCGAACACTGAAGCTTTCTTT	CASSLGGAPPNTEAFF
TRBJ2-5	once	TRBV5-4	TRBD2	TGTGCCAGCAGCTCTGGACTAGCGGGGGAGGGGGAGACCCAGTACTTC	CASSSGLAGEGETQYF
TRBJ1-2	-	TRBV15	-	TGTGCCACCAGCTCACGAGGGGGGGTTGGCTATGGCTACACCTTC	CATSSRGGVGYGYTF
TRBJ2-3	-	TRBV7-9	TRBD1	TGTGCCAGCAGCTTAAGGGACAGGGTTATCACAGATACGCAGTATTTT	CASSLRDRVITDTQYF
TRBJ2-1	-	TRBV5-1	TRBD1	TGCGCCAGCAGCCCGGGACAGCAGGGCAATGAGCAGTTCTTC	CASSPGQQGNEQFF
TRBJ2-7	once	TRBV4-1	-	TGCGCCAGCAGCCAGGCCGCTTTCTCCTACGAGCAGTACTTC	CASSQAAFSYEQYF
TRBJ2-3	-	TRBV4-2	-	TGTGCCAGCAGCCGAGCGGAAGACACAGATACGCAGTATTTT	CASSRAEDTDTQYF
TRBJ1-2	few	TRBV4-2	-	TGTGCCAGCAGCCAAGATAGGAGGCGAGGCTACACCTTC	CASSQDRRRGYTF
TRBJ2-7	-	TRBV11-2	-	TGTGCCAGCAGCTGGGGTGGAGGGCCCTCCTACGAGCAGTACTTC	CASSWGGGPSYEQYF
TRBJ2-7	once	TRBV5-4	TRBD2	TGTGCCAGCACCCGGAGCATGGGAGGGAGCGCCTACGAGCAGTACTTC	CASTRSMGGSAYEQYF
TRBJ1-5	-	TRBV19	-	TGTGCCAGTAGTCCTGGGACTCGCGGTGCAGGCACTCTCAATCAGCCCCAGCATTTT	CASSPGTRGAGTLNQPQHF
TRBJ2-3	few	TRBV28	-	TGTGCCAGCAGTTTCGGGGGGCGAACCTCTCAGGATACGCAGTATTTT	CASSFGGRTSQDTQYF
TRBJ1-4	-	TRBV7-9	TRBD1	TGTGCCAGCAGCCTGACTGGGACAGGGGAAGAAAAACTGTTTTTT	CASSLTGTGEEKLFF
TRBJ2-7	-	TRBV5-1	TRBD2	TGCGCCAGCAGCCCTAGCGGGGGGGCAGGGTACGAGCAGTACTTC	CASSPSGGAGYEQYF
TRBJ1-4	-	TRBV2	TRBD1	TGTGCCAGCAGTTCAATGACAGGGGTTAATGAAAAACTGTTTTTT	CASSSMTGVNEKLFF
TRBJ2-1	-	TRBV9	-	TGTGCCAGCAGCGTAGGTGACAGGAGCTCTTACAATGAGCAGTTCTTC	CASSVGDRSSYNEQFF
TRBJ1-1	-	TRBV2	TRBD1	TGTGCCAGCAGGGTACGAGGGCAGGGGGCTGAAGCTTTCTTT	CASRVRGQGAEAFF
TRBJ2-3	-	TRBV7-9	TRBD1	TGTGCCAGCAGCTTAGCGGGACAGGGAACAGATACGCAGTATTTT	CASSLAGQGTDTQYF
TRBJ1-2	-	TRBV6-1	TRBD1	TGTGCCAGCAGTGAAAGGGCAGGGACAGCAGGAGGCTACACCTTC	CASSERAGTAGGYTF
TRBJ1-1	-	TRBV12-5	-	TGTGCTAGTGGTTTGGAGGCGGGCACTGAAGCTTTCTTT	CASGLEAGTEAFF